The next 5 T cell receptor beta chains were all read from a single sample in a study of molecular identifiers for immune sequencing clone quantification. TCRdb re-called the PCR reads through MiXCR, storing one row per CDR3 protein. The repertoire consists of hundreds of thousands of distinct CDR3 sequences, with about 25% occurring once and the leading ten covering about 0.84%. The sample consisted of naive CD8+ T cells from blood, with Jurkat cell RNA spiked in. Noted subset: FACS-sorted CD8+CD4-CCR7+CD45RA+ naive T cells. The receptor source for this set is a human donor in good health. Some libraries in this study had Jurkat cell RNA spiked in.

Details on this clonotype: A much larger clone differs by one base, so this may be a read error. The rearrangement joins TRBV27 to TRBJ1-4; no clear D gene. Germline assignment: CDR1 MNHEY and CDR2 SMNVEV (reference sequence). There are 16 residues in the CDR3. The CDR3 DNA is TGTGCCAGCAGTTTATCAGGGTTTGCAACTAGTGAAAAACTGTTTTTT. Residues: CASSLSGFATSEKLFF.

This clonotype showed up just a few times. The chain employs TRBV5-4 and TRBJ2-2; 7 nucleotides agree with TRBD1. Germline V gene sequence: CDR1 SGHNT, CDR2 YYREEE (reference sequence). This CDR3 has 15 residues. Unmatched junction bases numbered 9, after V lost 4 bases and J lost 6 bases. The CDR3 sequence: CASSHLTGIPGELFF. DNA of the CDR3: TGTGCCAGCAGCCACCTGACAGGGATCCCCGGGGAGCTGTTTTTT.

This clonotype has ten or more counts. The chain links TRBV4-2 to TRBJ1-2; D unclear. The CDR3 consists of 14 residues. Germline V gene data show CDR1 as LGHNA and CDR2 as YNFKEQ. The V end lost 0 bases, the J end lost 2 bases, and 7 bases lay between the germline ends. The CDR3 DNA follows: TGTGCCAGCAGCCAAGATCTTAGAAACTATGGCTACACCTTC. Translation: CASSQDLRNYGYTF.

This clonotype was counted a few times. Because the CDR3 is missing its conserved closing phenylalanine or tryptophan, this is likely a read error. This rearrangement joins TRBV6-2 or TRBV6-3 to TRBJ1-1; D is unresolved. V lost 7 bases and J lost 0, with 15 bases in between. The CDR3 sequence is 15 residues long. The germline V gene encodes CDR1 MNHEY and CDR2 SVGEGT. The CDR3 is CASKATPGVNTEAFL. DNA of the CDR3: TGTGCCAGCAAGGCTACTCCCGGTGTGAACACTGAAGCTTTCCTT.

The chain carries TRBV19 and TRBJ2-1; TRBD2 matches at 8 bases. CDR3 length equals 16 residues. Germline-derived CDR1 and CDR2 are LNHDA and SQIVND (reference sequence). The ends lost 3 bases at V and 0 bases at J; junction bases unmatched: 4. CDR3 residues: CASSIGAGGSYNEQFF. CDR3 bases: TGTGCCAGTAGTATCGGGGCGGGGGGCTCCTACAATGAGCAGTTCTTC.